The 13 T cell receptor beta chains below all came from one sample that was sequenced in a study of CD8 T cells in ankylosing spondylitis. TCRdb re-called the 5' RACE reads through MiXCR, storing one row per CDR3 protein. The data hold 220,000 or so distinct CDR3 sequences, with roughly 10% observed a single time. Sequenced material: blood, either unsorted or a sorted T cell fraction (not recorded which). These receptors originate from a male donor with ankylosing spondylitis or in good health (not recorded which).

This clonotype was observed at least ten times. The chain recombines TRBV11-2 with TRBJ1-4; 10 bases align to TRBD1. Germline V CDR1 and CDR2: SGHAT, FQNNGV. J lost 10 bases, V lost 5 bases, and 16 bases had no gene match. The CDR3 has 17 amino acids. In DNA form, the CDR3 reads TGTGCCAGCAGCGCACGACAGGGGGCGATGGGGATAGGAAAACTGTTTTTT. Translated, it gives CASSARQGAMGIGKLFF.

Many counts were recorded for this clonotype. The chain is built from TRBV5-6 and TRBJ2-7; weak D call: TRBD1 (6 bases). The CDR3 loop spans 16 amino acids. V was clipped by 4 bases and J by 3 bases, with 20 bases between them. Germline CDR1 SGHDT, CDR2 YYEEEE. CDR3 amino acids: CASSGRGVISSYEQYF. CDR3 nucleotide sequence: TGTGCCAGCAGCGGCAGGGGAGTAATAAGTAGCTACGAGCAGTACTTC.

This clonotype was recorded many times. In nucleotides, the CDR3 is TGTGCCAGCAGCTTTCGAAGAACAGGGGGCAGACAGCCCCAGCATTTT. Translated: CASSFRRTGGRQPQHF. V usage is TRBV5-6 and J usage is TRBJ1-5, with 9 bases matching TRBD1. This CDR3 region has 16 residues. Trimming took 2 bases from V and 7 from J; bases not matched to a gene: 10. The germline gives CDR1 SGHDT, CDR2 YYEEEE.

This sequence joins TRBV21-1 and TRBJ1-4. TRBV21-1 is a known pseudogene. The CDR3 is made up of 18 amino acids. For the CDR3, the DNA is TGTGCCAGCAGCAAGCAGTCCAGGGAGGAGCGAGAGCGCGAAAAACTGTTTTTT. This codes for CASSKQSREEREREKLFF.

This clonotype was recorded at least ten times. The gene calls are TRBV5-1 and TRBJ2-7, with D perhaps TRBD1 (7 bases). V shed 4 bases and J shed 5 bases, with 19 bases lying between them. This CDR3 is 15 amino acids long. CDR1 is SGHRS and CDR2 is YFSETQ in the germline V gene. CDR3 residues: CASSKEGAISDEQYF. CDR3 DNA: TGCGCCAGCAGCAAGGAGGGGGCGATTTCGGACGAGCAGTACTTC.

The table lists this clonotype with many counts. The genes are TRBV7-3 and TRBJ1-6; D possibly corresponds to TRBD1 (5 bases). V was shortened by 3 bases and J by 0 bases, with 15 bases between the two germline ends. The CDR3 sequence is 18 residues long. Germline loops: CDR1 SGHTA, CDR2 FQGTGA. This CDR3 reads CASSFLTGSSSYNSPLHF. The CDR3 region has the DNA TGTGCCAGCAGCTTCCTCACAGGATCAAGCTCCTATAATTCACCCCTCCACTTT.

This clonotype has a count of ten or more. This chain connects TRBV20-1 to TRBJ2-1, with D perhaps matching TRBD1 (6 bases). The CDR3 loop spans 14 amino acids. The germline V gene encodes CDR1 DFQATT and CDR2 SNEGSKA (reference sequence). The ends were cut back, 5 bases at V and 0 bases at J, with 11 bases in the middle. CDR3 loop: CSAQGTPSYNEQFF. CDR3 nucleotides: TGCAGTGCTCAGGGGACCCCCTCCTACAATGAGCAGTTCTTC.

This clonotype was seen at least ten times. The rearrangement uses TRBV7-2 and TRBJ2-7; D unresolved. Trimming removed 1 base at V and 4 bases at J, with 5 bases between. From germline, CDR1 is SGHTA and CDR2 FQGNSA. This CDR3 has 12 amino acids. The CDR3 coding sequence is TGTGCCAGCAGCTTAGTTCGTTACGAGCAGTACTTC. This encodes CASSLVRYEQYF. The full variable domain, completed using reference TRBV7-2 and TRBJ2-7, is GAGVSQSPSNKVTEKGKDVELRCDPISGHTALYWYRQSLGQGLEFLIYFQGNSAPDKSGLPSDRFSAERTGGSVSTLTIQRTQQEDSAVYLCASSLVRYEQYFGPGTRLTVT.

This clonotype is medium-sized in the sample. The rearrangement uses TRBV28 and TRBJ2-3; 7 nucleotides agree with TRBD1. The CDR3 is made up of 14 amino acids. Germline loops: CDR1 MDHEN, CDR2 SYDVKM. V dropped 5 bases and J dropped 2; count of bases not matched to a gene: 4. Here the CDR3 reads CASSAGTVTDTQYF. CDR3 coding DNA: TGTGCCAGCAGTGCCGGGACAGTCACAGATACGCAGTATTTT.

This clonotype has more than one count but fewer than ten. The V call is TRBV7-6, the J call TRBJ1-6, with a weak D call TRBD1 (6 bases). The CDR3 is 15 amino acids. Germline assignment: CDR1 SGHVS and CDR2 FNYEAQ. V shed 4 bases and J shed 9 bases, with 16 bases lying between them. Here the CDR3 reads CASSSYREAGSPLHF. The CDR3 DNA is TGTGCCAGCAGCTCATACAGGGAAGCGGGTTCACCCCTCCACTTT.

This clonotype was seen at least ten times. This chain links TRBV10-3 with TRBJ2-5; TRBD1 might be the D (6 bases). CDR1 is ENHRY, CDR2 SYGVKD, per germline. This CDR3 has 15 residues. The V gene lost 0 bases and the J gene lost 5 bases, with 13 bases spanning the gap. In DNA, the CDR3 is TGTGCCATCAGTGAGTCGCACAGGGACCCGGAGACCCAGTACTTC. Its protein is CAISESHRDPETQYF.

This clonotype came up a few times. The chain links TRBV12-3 or TRBV12-4 to TRBJ1-6; tentative D call: TRBD1 (6 bases). The CDR3 is 15 amino acids. V lost 5 bases, J lost 4 bases, and 12 bases lay in between. The CDR3 DNA reads TGTGCCAGCAGTCCCACAACAGGGTATAATTCACCCCTCCACTTT. Translation: CASSPTTGYNSPLHF.

This clonotype was seen ten or more times. The rearrangement links TRBV3-1 to TRBJ1-5; TRBD1 might be the D (6 bases). The CDR3 has 14 residues. Germline-derived CDR1 and CDR2 are LGHDT and YNNKEL (reference sequence). V was clipped by 3 bases and J by 2 bases, with 8 bases between them. This CDR3 is CASSHRGGNQPQHF. In DNA form, the CDR3 reads TGTGCCAGCAGCCACAGGGGAGGCAATCAGCCCCAGCATTTT.